This TCR beta chain came from a study of shared clonotypes between healthy human individuals. Positive CCR7 selection of CD45RO-negative cells yielded the naive CD8 cells, and terminally differentiated effector memory CD45RA+ cells were excluded. The donors were all Caucasian adults (living in Nashville, Tennessee). V lost 2 bases to trimming and J lost 3 bases, with 17 bases between them. Germline V CDR1 and CDR2: GTSNPN, SVGIG (reference sequence). The CDR3 runs 15 residues. General observations from the study: Non-shared clonotypes showed lower generation probabilities than clonotypes common to all four donors. An effect of sequencing depth on clonotype sharing among donors was expected. The small donor group covered limited genetic and exposure diversity.

TCRdb keeps only in-frame clones here, not all; method: immunoSEQ multiplex PCR. The table includes 550,000 to 650,000 clones, roughly 96% detected once. Concerning this clone: What it binds is not known.

Sequencing input: naive CD8+ T cells sorted from blood. This chain links TRBV30 with TRBJ2-7, with D possibly TRBD2 on 5 matching bases. The receptor was isolated from a woman in her twenties or thirties in good health. The chain's CDR3 is CAWSSPRDSGYEQYF. As DNA, the CDR3 is TGTGCCTGGAGTTCACCGAGGGATTCAGGCTACGAGCAGTACTTC.